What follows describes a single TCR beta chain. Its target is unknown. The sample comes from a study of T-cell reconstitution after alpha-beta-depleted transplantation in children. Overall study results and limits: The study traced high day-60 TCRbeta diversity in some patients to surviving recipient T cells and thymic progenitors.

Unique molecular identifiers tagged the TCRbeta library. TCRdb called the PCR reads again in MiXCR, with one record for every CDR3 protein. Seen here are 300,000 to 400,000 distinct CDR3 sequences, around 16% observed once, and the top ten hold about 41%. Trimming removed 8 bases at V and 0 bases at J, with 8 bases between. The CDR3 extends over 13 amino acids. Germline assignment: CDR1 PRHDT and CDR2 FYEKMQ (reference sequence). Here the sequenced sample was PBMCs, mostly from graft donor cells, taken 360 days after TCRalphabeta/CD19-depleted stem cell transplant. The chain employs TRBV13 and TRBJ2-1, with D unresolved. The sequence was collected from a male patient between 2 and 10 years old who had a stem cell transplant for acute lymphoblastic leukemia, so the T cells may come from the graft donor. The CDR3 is CASGSSSYNEQFF. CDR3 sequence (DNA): TGTGCCAGCGGATCGAGCTCCTACAATGAGCAGTTCTTC. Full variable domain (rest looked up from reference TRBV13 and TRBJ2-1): AAGVIQSPRHLIKEKRETATLKCYPIPRHDTVYWYQQGPGQDPQFLISFYEKMQSDKGSIPDRFSAQQFSDYHSELNMSSLELGDSALYFCASGSSSYNEQFFGPGTRLTVL.